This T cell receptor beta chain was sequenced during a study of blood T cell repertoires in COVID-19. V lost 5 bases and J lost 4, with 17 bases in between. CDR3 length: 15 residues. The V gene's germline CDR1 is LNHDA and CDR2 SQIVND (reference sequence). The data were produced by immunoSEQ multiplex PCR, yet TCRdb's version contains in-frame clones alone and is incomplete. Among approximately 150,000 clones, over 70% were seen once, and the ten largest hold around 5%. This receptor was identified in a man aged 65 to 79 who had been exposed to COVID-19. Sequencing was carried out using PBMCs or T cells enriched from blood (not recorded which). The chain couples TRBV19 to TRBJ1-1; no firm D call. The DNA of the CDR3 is TGTGCCAGTAGTGTGAAATCTAACCGGGGCACTGAAGCTTTCTTT. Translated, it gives CASSVKSNRGTEAFF.